These 17 T cell receptor beta chains came from one sample sequenced in a study of cytomegalovirus exposure and HLA in healthy donors. The primer mix had 60 Vbeta and 13 Jbeta primers. Method: immunoSEQ multiplex PCR; TCRdb's copy keeps in-frame clones and lacks some. The specimen's table records approximately 120,000 clones. Sequenced: PBMCs. Receptor source: a man aged 40-50 years in good health and CMV-seronegative.

The J gene is TRBJ2-5, the V gene TRBV6-5; 7 bases map to TRBD1. With the DNA end fitting TRBJ2-7 better, the J assignment may be wrong. The CDR3 totals 15 residues. Germline V gives CDR1 MNHEY, CDR2 SVGAGI. CDR3 nucleotides: TGTGCCAGCAGTCGATCACAGGGACAGAACTACGAGCAGTACTTC. Encoded protein: CASSRSQGQNYEQYF.

The CDR3 loop is CASSNMGLAATDTQYF. The CDR3 nucleotides are TGTGCCAGCAGCAATATGGGACTAGCGGCCACAGATACGCAGTATTTT. The rearrangement links TRBV7-3 to TRBJ2-3; 11 bases align to TRBD2. Germline V gene data show CDR1 as SGHTA and CDR2 as FQGTGA. V lost 5 bases to trimming and J lost 2 bases; unmatched junction nucleotides: 6. This CDR3 has 16 amino acids. Combining the CDR3 with reference TRBV7-3 and TRBJ2-3 gives the whole variable domain GAGVSQTPSNKVTEKGKYVELRCDPISGHTALYWYRQSLGQGPEFLIYFQGTGAADDSGLPNDRFFAVRPEGSVSTLKIQRTERGDSAVYLCASSNMGLAATDTQYFGPGTRLTVL.

The chain combines TRBV29-1 with TRBJ2-7, with TRBD1 matching over 7 bases. In germline, CDR1 is SQVTM, CDR2 ANQGSEA. J lost 2 bases, V lost 8 bases, and 12 bases had no gene match. The length of the CDR3 is 14 residues. The CDR3 spells CSFTTGTVAYEQYF. In DNA, the CDR3 is TGCAGCTTCACGACCGGGACAGTAGCCTACGAGCAGTACTTC.

The chain has TRBV5-5 and TRBJ2-3; the D gene is possibly TRBD1 (5 bases). The CDR3 is 15 residues long. The V gene's germline CDR1 is SGHKS and CDR2 YYEKEE (reference sequence). V was trimmed by 0 bases and J by 2 bases, leaving 10 bases between them. The CDR3 nucleotides are TGTGCCAGCAGCTTGGGGCAAGGGGTCACAGATACGCAGTATTTT. This encodes CASSLGQGVTDTQYF.

J is TRBJ1-5 and V is TRBV5-8; 7 bases align to TRBD1. Germline loops: CDR1 SGHTS, CDR2 YDEGEE. This CDR3 is 14 amino acids long. The ends lost 4 bases at V and 7 bases at J; junction bases unmatched: 8. The CDR3 protein is CASSVTGVGQPQHF. In DNA form, the CDR3 reads TGTGCCAGCAGCGTCACAGGGGTAGGGCAGCCCCAGCATTTT.

The genes are TRBV28 and TRBJ1-2, with TRBD1 identical over 9 bases. Germline CDR1 MDHEN, CDR2 SYDVKM. V was pared by 2 bases and J by 9 bases, with 19 bases of the junction left unmatched. This CDR3 spans 18 amino acids. The CDR3 sequence: CASSLISFAGTGRASYTF. The CDR3 DNA reads TGTGCCAGCAGTTTAATTAGCTTTGCAGGGACAGGGCGAGCGAGCTACACCTTC.

This chain joins TRBV9 and TRBJ1-2, with TRBD1 identical over 7 bases. J gave up 5 bases and V 4 bases, and 11 bases lay outside the gene matches. CDR1 and CDR2 (germline): SGDLS, YYNGEE. The CDR3 contains 15 residues. CDR3 amino acids: CASSSSRDREYGYTF. CDR3 nucleotide sequence: TGTGCCAGCAGCAGTTCCCGAGACAGGGAGTATGGCTACACCTTC. Full variable domain (remainder filled in from reference TRBV9 and TRBJ1-2): DSGVTQTPKHLITATGQRVTLRCSPRSGDLSVYWYQQSLDQGLQFLIQYYNGEERAKGNILERFSAQQFPDLHSELNLSSLELGDSALYFCASSSSRDREYGYTFGSGTRLTVV.

The chain uses TRBV7-9 and TRBJ1-2; 12 nucleotides match TRBD1. Germline trimming cut 3 bases from V and 9 bases from J; bases unmatched to any gene: 2. The CDR3 sequence is 13 residues long. The germline V gene has CDR1 SEHNR and CDR2 FQNEAQ (reference sequence). CDR3 in amino acids: CASSFGTGGRYTF. As DNA, the CDR3 is TGTGCCAGCAGCTTCGGGACAGGGGGCCGCTACACCTTC.

This rearrangement joins TRBV5-8 to TRBJ1-2; no clear D gene. CDR1 and CDR2 from the germline V gene are SGHTS and YDEGEE. The CDR3 is 15 residues long. V lost 3 bases, J lost 6 bases, and 18 bases lay in between. DNA for the CDR3: TGTGCCAGCAGCTCACCTGCAGGTAGACGGCATGGCTACACCTTC. Its translation is CASSSPAGRRHGYTF.

The chain recombines TRBV6-1 with TRBJ2-7, with 7 bases that match TRBD1. This CDR3 is built from 14 residues. V shed 4 bases, J shed 4 bases, and the junction held 7 bases outside the gene matches. Looked up from germline, CDR1 is MNHNS and CDR2 is SASEGT. CDR3 protein: CASSVGGTQYEQYF. DNA of the CDR3: TGTGCCAGCAGTGTAGGGGGCACCCAATACGAGCAGTACTTC.

The chain carries TRBV6-6 and TRBJ1-5; maybe TRBD1 (5 bases). Trimming removed 7 bases from V and 6 bases from J, with 16 bases in between. This CDR3 spans 14 amino acids. Looked up from germline, CDR1 is MNHNY and CDR2 is SVGAGI (reference sequence). The CDR3 loop is CASTKRGSGQPQHF. Written as DNA, the CDR3 is TGTGCCAGCACCAAACGGGGGTCGGGTCAGCCCCAGCATTTT.

J is TRBJ1-2 and V is TRBV2, with 11 bases that match TRBD1. Trimming cost V 6 bases and J 4 bases; bases outside gene matches: 4. Germline V lookup: CDR1 SNHLY, CDR2 FYNNEI. The CDR3 contains 14 residues. CDR3 sequence: CASRGDRGTYGYTF. In nucleotides, the CDR3 is TGTGCCAGCAGGGGGGACAGGGGGACCTATGGCTACACCTTC.

The V and J genes are TRBV27 and TRBJ1-1; 10 nucleotides agree with TRBD1. V trimming: 6 bases; J trimming: 5 bases; junction bases outside the gene matches: 6. The CDR3 extends over 14 amino acids. Germline CDR1 MNHEY, CDR2 SMNVEV (reference sequence). CDR3 nucleotide sequence: TGTGCCAGCAGGACGGACAGGGGGAATACTGAAGCTTTCTTT. This encodes CASRTDRGNTEAFF.

The chain links TRBV7-3 to TRBJ2-1; 10 nucleotides align to TRBD2. The CDR3 spans 16 residues. The V segment lost 7 bases and the J segment 9 bases; nucleotides outside the gene matches: 15. The germline gives CDR1 SGHTA, CDR2 FQGTGA. The CDR3 here is CASIFWLAGELCEQFF. The CDR3 DNA sequence: TGTGCCAGCATCTTCTGGCTAGCGGGAGAATTGTGTGAGCAGTTCTTC.

This rearrangement joins TRBV7-9 to TRBJ2-7; D is perhaps TRBD1 (6 bases). Germline V lookup: CDR1 SEHNR, CDR2 FQNEAQ (reference sequence). The CDR3 runs 12 residues. The V end lost 5 bases, the J end lost 2 bases, and 7 bases lay between the germline ends. CDR3 protein: CASSRGTYEQYF. The CDR3 bases are TGTGCCAGCAGCAGGGGGACCTACGAGCAGTACTTC.

CDR3 sequence: CASSNNMNTEAFF. CDR3 DNA sequence: TGTGCCAGCAGTAACAATATGAACACTGAAGCTTTCTTT. This rearrangement joins TRBV6-1 to TRBJ1-1; D unresolved. This CDR3 has 13 amino acids. Germline CDR1 reads MNHNS; CDR2 reads SASEGT. Between the trimmed V and J ends, which lost 5 bases and 0 bases, there was a span of 7 bases.

The rearrangement joins TRBV7-9 to TRBJ2-7; TRBD2 is a possible D gene (6 bases). This CDR3 region has 14 residues. Trimming removed 0 bases from V and 5 bases from J, with 11 bases in between. CDR1 and CDR2 from the germline V gene are SEHNR and FQNEAQ (reference sequence). In DNA, the CDR3 is TGTGCCAGCAGCTTAGCGGGACTCTGGGACGAGCAGTACTTC. This gives the protein CASSLAGLWDEQYF.